This is a list of T cell receptor beta chains from one sample in a study of blood T cells in healthy people across ages. TCRdb re-called the 5' RACE reads through MiXCR, storing one row per CDR3 protein. The table shows 600,000 to 1,000,000 distinct CDR3 sequences, with 25% occurring only once. Another study also made use of these data, one on T cells of mothers and their children.

Sequencing was carried out using blood. Every receptor here comes from a boy younger than 18 in good health. Both conserved end residues are part of each CDR3. Each record gives: CDR3 protein, V gene, J gene, clone size. Clone size, where shown, is once, few, many, or a class for clones that have expanded.

CDR3aa: CASSYNLGPYEQYF; v_gene: TRBV6-2/TRBV6-3; j_gene: TRBJ2-7; abundance: NA
CDR3aa: CASSLASGLAGTNEQFF; v_gene: TRBV28; j_gene: TRBJ2-1; abundance: few
CDR3aa: CASRQDVGGNTEAFF; v_gene: TRBV28; j_gene: TRBJ1-1; abundance: NA
CDR3aa: CAGSLLTGPEDTQYF; v_gene: TRBV7-9; j_gene: TRBJ2-3; abundance: NA
CDR3aa: CASSLYPPGTSGKETQYF; v_gene: TRBV7-3; j_gene: TRBJ2-5; abundance: few
CDR3aa: CSADSSSYEQYF; v_gene: TRBV20-1; j_gene: TRBJ2-7; abundance: few
CDR3aa: CASSLGRRQETQYF; v_gene: TRBV7-2; j_gene: TRBJ2-5; abundance: many
CDR3aa: CASSLEQFYEQYF; v_gene: TRBV5-1; j_gene: TRBJ2-7; abundance: NA
CDR3aa: CASSQDLLLAGGNTDTQYF; v_gene: TRBV4-3; j_gene: TRBJ2-3; abundance: NA
CDR3aa: CASSIADSFEQYF; v_gene: TRBV12-3/TRBV12-4; j_gene: TRBJ2-7; abundance: NA
CDR3aa: CASSGSRQNSYEQYF; v_gene: TRBV7-9; j_gene: TRBJ2-7; abundance: NA
CDR3aa: CASGTEFTEAFF; v_gene: TRBV5-1; j_gene: TRBJ1-1; abundance: few
CDR3aa: CASSFFGDRGLETQYF; v_gene: TRBV27; j_gene: TRBJ2-5; abundance: few
CDR3aa: CASSWRASGGHQTQYF; v_gene: TRBV12-3/TRBV12-4; j_gene: TRBJ2-5; abundance: NA
CDR3aa: CSARGGGLAGYNEQFF; v_gene: TRBV20-1; j_gene: TRBJ2-1; abundance: NA
CDR3aa: CASSLDGPGGLGETQYF; v_gene: TRBV5-5; j_gene: TRBJ2-5; abundance: few
CDR3aa: CSAGSIYGYTF; v_gene: TRBV20-1; j_gene: TRBJ1-2; abundance: NA
CDR3aa: CASSLAVGLLEQYF; v_gene: TRBV7-3; j_gene: NA; abundance: NA
CDR3aa: CASRKPSGEKLFF; v_gene: TRBV4-1; j_gene: TRBJ1-4; abundance: few
CDR3aa: CASSLVGDRGINEQFF; v_gene: TRBV7-9; j_gene: TRBJ2-1; abundance: NA
CDR3aa: CASRRQGARSPEQFF; v_gene: TRBV28; j_gene: TRBJ2-1; abundance: few
CDR3aa: CASSWGAEGEQFF; v_gene: TRBV6-2/TRBV6-3; j_gene: TRBJ2-1; abundance: NA
CDR3aa: CASSSLKGQGSYNEQFF; v_gene: TRBV28; j_gene: TRBJ2-1; abundance: few
CDR3aa: CASSQVAGGNIQYF; v_gene: TRBV3-1; j_gene: TRBJ2-4; abundance: NA
CDR3aa: CASSLDSHRGSYEQYF; v_gene: TRBV11-2; j_gene: TRBJ2-7; abundance: once
CDR3aa: CATSQAPTDTQYF; v_gene: TRBV15; j_gene: TRBJ2-3; abundance: NA
CDR3aa: CSARDQRQPYGYTF; v_gene: TRBV20-1; j_gene: TRBJ1-2; abundance: few
CDR3aa: CASSLSWAENIQYF; v_gene: TRBV7-8; j_gene: TRBJ2-4; abundance: few
CDR3aa: CASSEDRGSPLHF; v_gene: TRBV18; j_gene: TRBJ1-6; abundance: few
CDR3aa: CASSWSGTGNTGELFF; v_gene: TRBV5-1; j_gene: TRBJ2-2; abundance: few
CDR3aa: CASSQAHGGIVQETQYF; v_gene: TRBV3-1; j_gene: TRBJ2-5; abundance: NA
CDR3aa: CASTSLGLATDTQYF; v_gene: TRBV7-9; j_gene: TRBJ2-3; abundance: few
CDR3aa: CASSPDRAAYNEQFF; v_gene: TRBV28; j_gene: TRBJ2-1; abundance: many
CDR3aa: CSARQGGLIEQFF; v_gene: TRBV20-1; j_gene: TRBJ2-1; abundance: few
CDR3aa: CSAGTSGRGYNEQFF; v_gene: TRBV20-1; j_gene: TRBJ2-1; abundance: many
CDR3aa: CSASTASGWYNEQFF; v_gene: TRBV20-1; j_gene: TRBJ2-1; abundance: many
CDR3aa: CASSARTGAGQPQHF; v_gene: TRBV28; j_gene: TRBJ1-5; abundance: NA
CDR3aa: CSATGGATNEKLFF; v_gene: TRBV20-1; j_gene: TRBJ1-4; abundance: few
CDR3aa: CASKQGYTEAFF; v_gene: TRBV28; j_gene: TRBJ1-1; abundance: few
CDR3aa: CASSQGPRGDYGYTF; v_gene: TRBV12-3/TRBV12-4; j_gene: TRBJ1-2; abundance: few
CDR3aa: CASRPGVIGSPLHF; v_gene: TRBV12-3/TRBV12-4; j_gene: TRBJ1-6; abundance: NA
CDR3aa: CASSFFQLNTEAFF; v_gene: TRBV12-3/TRBV12-4; j_gene: TRBJ1-1; abundance: NA
CDR3aa: CAGSLFDSNYEQYF; v_gene: TRBV5-1; j_gene: TRBJ2-7; abundance: once
CDR3aa: CASSLFLAGGQETQYF; v_gene: TRBV7-2; j_gene: TRBJ2-5; abundance: few
CDR3aa: CASSDNIQEKLFF; v_gene: TRBV7-8; j_gene: TRBJ1-4; abundance: NA
CDR3aa: CASSPLGGYTF; v_gene: TRBV12-3/TRBV12-4; j_gene: TRBJ1-2; abundance: NA
CDR3aa: CSVEPSEDRPDGYTF; v_gene: TRBV29-1; j_gene: TRBJ1-2; abundance: NA
CDR3aa: CASSQVAVNYGYTF; v_gene: TRBV4-1; j_gene: TRBJ1-2; abundance: NA
CDR3aa: CASSSTGRANYEQYF; v_gene: TRBV7-9; j_gene: NA; abundance: NA
CDR3aa: CASSELGTGTDTQYF; v_gene: TRBV25-1; j_gene: TRBJ2-3; abundance: NA
CDR3aa: CASRNAGEQYF; v_gene: TRBV6-6; j_gene: TRBJ2-7; abundance: NA
CDR3aa: CATEDVRGYTF; v_gene: TRBV6-5; j_gene: TRBJ1-2; abundance: few
CDR3aa: CASSHIRTGRRGYTF; v_gene: TRBV4-1; j_gene: TRBJ1-2; abundance: NA
CDR3aa: CASSKSPAGGPTNTGELFF; v_gene: TRBV21-1; j_gene: TRBJ2-2; abundance: NA
CDR3aa: CASSLVGSIREPNGYTF; v_gene: TRBV7-2; j_gene: TRBJ1-2; abundance: once
CDR3aa: CASSWDRSSYNEQLF; v_gene: TRBV7-2; j_gene: TRBJ2-1; abundance: NA
CDR3aa: CASSQNRGKETQYF; v_gene: TRBV3-1; j_gene: TRBJ2-5; abundance: NA
CDR3aa: CASSLDGRGNGYTF; v_gene: TRBV5-1; j_gene: TRBJ1-2; abundance: few
CDR3aa: CASSMPPPSAEAFF; v_gene: TRBV19; j_gene: TRBJ1-1; abundance: NA
CDR3aa: CATSQRDFGEETQYF; v_gene: TRBV24-1; j_gene: TRBJ2-5; abundance: NA